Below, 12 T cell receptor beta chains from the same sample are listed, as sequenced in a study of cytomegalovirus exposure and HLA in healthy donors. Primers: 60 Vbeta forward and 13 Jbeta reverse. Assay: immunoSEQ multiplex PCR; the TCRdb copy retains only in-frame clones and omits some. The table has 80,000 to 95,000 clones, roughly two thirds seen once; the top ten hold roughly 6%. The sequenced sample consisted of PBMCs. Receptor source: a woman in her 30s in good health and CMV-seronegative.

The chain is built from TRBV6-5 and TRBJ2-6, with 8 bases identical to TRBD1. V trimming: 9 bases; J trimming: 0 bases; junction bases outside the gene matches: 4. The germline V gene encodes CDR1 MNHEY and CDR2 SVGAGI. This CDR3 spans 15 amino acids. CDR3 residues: CASQGASSGANVLTF. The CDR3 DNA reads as TGTGCCAGTCAGGGGGCGAGCTCTGGGGCCAACGTCCTGACTTTC.

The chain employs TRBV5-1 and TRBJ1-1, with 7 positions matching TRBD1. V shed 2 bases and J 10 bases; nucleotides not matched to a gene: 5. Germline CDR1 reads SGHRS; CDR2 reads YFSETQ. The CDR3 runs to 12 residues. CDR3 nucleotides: TGCGCCAGCAGCTTCGACAGGGAAAGAGCTTTCTTT. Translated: CASSFDRERAFF.

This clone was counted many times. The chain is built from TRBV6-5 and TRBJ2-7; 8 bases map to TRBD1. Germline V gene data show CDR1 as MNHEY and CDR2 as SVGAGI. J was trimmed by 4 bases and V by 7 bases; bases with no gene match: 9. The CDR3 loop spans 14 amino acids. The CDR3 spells CASKAGRGPYEQYF. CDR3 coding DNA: TGTGCCAGCAAAGCGGGCAGGGGGCCTTACGAGCAGTACTTC.

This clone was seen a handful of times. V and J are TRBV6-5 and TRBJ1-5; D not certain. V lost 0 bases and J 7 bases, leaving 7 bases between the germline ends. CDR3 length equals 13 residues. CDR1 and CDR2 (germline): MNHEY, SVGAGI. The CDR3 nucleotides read TGTGCCAGCAGTTACTCCAATAGACAGCCCCAGCATTTT. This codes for CASSYSNRQPQHF.

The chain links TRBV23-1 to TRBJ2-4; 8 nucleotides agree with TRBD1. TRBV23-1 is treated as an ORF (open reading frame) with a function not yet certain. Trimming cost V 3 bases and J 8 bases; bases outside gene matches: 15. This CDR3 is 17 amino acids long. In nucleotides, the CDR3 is TGCGCCAGCAGTCATCCCGGGACAGGTATGGCGGGTGACATTCAGTACTTC. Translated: CASSHPGTGMAGDIQYF.

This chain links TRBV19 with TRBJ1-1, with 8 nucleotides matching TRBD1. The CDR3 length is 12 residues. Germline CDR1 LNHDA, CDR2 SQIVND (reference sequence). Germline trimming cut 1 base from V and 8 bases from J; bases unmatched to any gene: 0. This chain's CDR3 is CASSIGQGEAFF. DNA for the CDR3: TGTGCCAGTAGTATAGGACAGGGGGAAGCTTTCTTT.

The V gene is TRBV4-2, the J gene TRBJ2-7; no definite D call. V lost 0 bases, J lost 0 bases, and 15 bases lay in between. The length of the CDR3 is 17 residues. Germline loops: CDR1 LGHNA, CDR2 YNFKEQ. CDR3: CASSQELALRPSYEQYF. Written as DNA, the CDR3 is TGTGCCAGCAGCCAAGAGTTGGCTTTGCGGCCCTCCTACGAGCAGTACTTC.

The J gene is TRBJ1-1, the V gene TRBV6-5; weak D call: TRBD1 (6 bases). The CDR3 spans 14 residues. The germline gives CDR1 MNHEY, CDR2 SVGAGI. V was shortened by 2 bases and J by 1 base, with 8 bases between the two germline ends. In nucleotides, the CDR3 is TGTGCCAGCAGTTACCCGGACAGGAACACTGAAGCTTTCTTT. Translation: CASSYPDRNTEAFF.

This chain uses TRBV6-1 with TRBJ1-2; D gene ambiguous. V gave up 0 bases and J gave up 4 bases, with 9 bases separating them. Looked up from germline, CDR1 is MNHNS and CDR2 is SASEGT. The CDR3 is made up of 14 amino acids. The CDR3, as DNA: TGTGCCAGCAGTGAAGCCCCCACAGTCTATGGCTACACCTTC. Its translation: CASSEAPTVYGYTF.

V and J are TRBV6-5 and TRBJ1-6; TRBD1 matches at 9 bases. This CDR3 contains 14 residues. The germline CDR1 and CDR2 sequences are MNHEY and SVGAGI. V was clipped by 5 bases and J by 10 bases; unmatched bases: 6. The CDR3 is CASSPGQGASPLHF. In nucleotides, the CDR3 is TGTGCCAGCAGTCCGGGACAGGGCGCCTCACCCCTCCACTTT.

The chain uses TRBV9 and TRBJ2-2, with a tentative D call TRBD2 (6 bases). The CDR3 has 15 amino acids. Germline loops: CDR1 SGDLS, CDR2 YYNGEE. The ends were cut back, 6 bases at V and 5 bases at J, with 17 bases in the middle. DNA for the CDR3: TGTGCCAGCAACCGACTAGGGACCCCGACCGGGGAGCTGTTTTTT. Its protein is CASNRLGTPTGELFF. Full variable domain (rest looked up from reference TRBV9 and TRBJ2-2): DSGVTQTPKHLITATGQRVTLRCSPRSGDLSVYWYQQSLDQGLQFLIQYYNGEERAKGNILERFSAQQFPDLHSELNLSSLELGDSALYFCASNRLGTPTGELFFGEGSRLTVL.

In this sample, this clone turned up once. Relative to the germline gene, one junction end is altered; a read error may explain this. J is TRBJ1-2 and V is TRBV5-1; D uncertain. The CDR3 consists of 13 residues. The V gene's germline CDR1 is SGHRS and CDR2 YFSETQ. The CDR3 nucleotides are TGCGCCAGCACCTTGCGATCAGGAAACGGCTACACCTTC. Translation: CASTLRSGNGYTF.